This T cell receptor (beta chain) was retrieved from a study of neurological immune-mediated disorders. The CDR3 runs 15 residues. Trimming took off 0 bases at V and 5 bases at J, with 15 bases between the two ends. The germline CDR1 and CDR2 sequences are SGHDT and YYEEEE. Synthesis of cDNA was carried out by template-switch 5'RACE. The reaction used 10-nucleotide random UMIs. In TCRdb, the 5' RACE reads were re-called with MiXCR into one record per CDR3 protein. This sample has 20,000 to 25,000 distinct CDR3 sequences; about 6% occur once, and the top ten carry around 41%. A blood bank in Maryland, USA, provided the volunteers who served as healthy controls. In its sample, this clonotype was seen many times.

Sequences were obtained from CD8+ T cells from blood. The TCR was taken from a young man in good health. The chain couples TRBV5-6 to TRBJ2-7; TRBD1 is a possible D gene (5 bases). This CDR3 is CASSLAARGSDEQYF. The CDR3 DNA reads as TGTGCCAGCAGCTTGGCCGCTAGGGGATCCGACGAGCAGTACTTC.